Following are 2 T cell receptor beta chains from one sample sequenced in a study of T cells in Graves' hyperthyroidism and ophthalmopathy. Researchers took RNA transcripts and amplified the TCR beta CDR3 regions from them. With the HTBI primer set, the TCR CDR3 went through a first round of RT-PCR. A single record per CDR3 protein comes from TCRdb applying MiXCR to the multiplex PCR reads. In the table there are approximately 560,000 distinct CDR3 sequences, around 16% of which are singletons. The specimen was blood. These receptors were taken from a woman aged 25 to 45 with Graves' hyperthyroidism.

At least ten counts were recorded for this clonotype. The CDR3 sequence: CASSRLGGQNYGYTF. In DNA form, the CDR3 reads TGTGCCAGCAGCCGCTTAGGGGGCCAAAACTATGGCTACACCTTC. The gene calls are TRBV7-9 and TRBJ1-2; TRBD1 matches at 7 bases. The CDR3 has 15 residues. Germline assignment: CDR1 SEHNR and CDR2 FQNEAQ (reference sequence). V gave up 5 bases and J gave up 2 bases; unmatched junction bases: 8.

This chain connects TRBV11-3 to TRBJ2-1; tentatively, D is TRBD2 (6 bases). V gave up 1 base and J gave up 0 bases, with 10 bases separating them. Germline CDR1 and CDR2: SGHNT and YENEEA. The CDR3 loop spans 16 amino acids. The CDR3, as DNA: TGTGCCAGCAGCTTAGCCCCGGGAGTCTCCTACAATGAGCAGTTCTTC. Amino acids: CASSLAPGVSYNEQFF.